Listed below are T cell receptor beta chains from one sample, sequenced in a study of shared clonotypes between healthy human individuals. Only in-frame clones appear in the TCRdb table, and some are missing; sequencing was by immunoSEQ multiplex PCR. Seen here are around 1.1 million clones, 60% to 85% observed once, and the top ten hold 0.7% to 0.95%. The source material was memory CD4+ T cells from PBMCs. These receptor sequences come from a man aged 18-30 years in good health. Some clones in this sample may be carry-over from other donors' samples. Both conserved end residues are part of each CDR3. A D gene is named only where the DNA matches it firmly. Some rows have no size entry. The others give once, few or many, or a class for an expanded clone.

abundance | d_gene | j_gene | v_gene | len | CDR3nt | CDR3aa
- | - | TRBJ1-5 | TRBV6-1 | 14 | TGTGCCAGCACCCTCTGGGGGCTCAATCAGCCCCAGCATTTT | CASTLWGLNQPQHF
- | - | TRBJ1-2 | TRBV7-9 | 15 | TGTGCCAGCAACTTTGATACAGGGCAAGGAGGTGGCTACACCTTC | CASNFDTGQGGGYTF
- | - | TRBJ1-4 | TRBV10-1 | 14 | TGCGCCAGCAGGGTTGTGGGTATTAATGAAAAACTGTTTTTT | CASRVVGINEKLFF
- | - | TRBJ2-5 | TRBV30 | 11 | TGTGCCTGGAGTGGCGGGCGGACCCAGTACTTC | CAWSGGRTQYF
- | - | TRBJ1-1 | TRBV5-1 | 16 | TGCGCCAGCAGCTTGGGTTCTTTAAGCGTGAACACTGAAGCTTTCTTT | CASSLGSLSVNTEAFF
many | TRBD1 | TRBJ1-2 | TRBV18 | 16 | TGTGCCAGCTCGACCGGACAGGTGGGAACTAACTATGGCTACACCTTC | CASSTGQVGTNYGYTF
few | TRBD1 | TRBJ2-1 | TRBV14 | 17 | TGTGCCAGCAGCCGGGGGACCCAGGGGGTTAACTACAATGAGCAGTTCTTC | CASSRGTQGVNYNEQFF
few | - | TRBJ2-7 | TRBV19 | 13 | TGTGCCACAAAGGCTGGTAATTCCTACGAGCAGTACTTC | CATKAGNSYEQYF
- | - | TRBJ1-5 | TRBV19 | 13 | TGTGCCACCGGGCGGGCAGGGAATCAGCCCCAGCATTTT | CATGRAGNQPQHF
- | - | TRBJ1-1 | TRBV18 | 15 | TGTGCCAGCTCACCACCGGCCGGGGCGCGGACTGAAGCTTTCTTT | CASSPPAGARTEAFF
- | - | TRBJ1-1 | TRBV2 | 13 | TGTGCCAGCAGCTCAGGGGTGGGCACTGAAGCTTTCTTT | CASSSGVGTEAFF
- | TRBD1 | TRBJ2-2 | TRBV10-3 | 15 | TGTGCCACGAGGGGAACAGGGGGAAACACCGGGGAGCTGTTTTTT | CATRGTGGNTGELFF
- | TRBD2 | TRBJ2-7 | TRBV5-1 | 16 | TGCGCCAGCAGCCCGCCGGGGGGGCGCAGGTCCTACGAGCAGTACTTC | CASSPPGGRRSYEQYF
- | TRBD1 | TRBJ2-1 | TRBV7-3 | 11 | TGTGCCAGCGCCAGGGGGAATGAGCAGTTCTTC | CASARGNEQFF
once | - | TRBJ2-1 | TRBV7-6 | 12 | TGTGCCAGCAGCGCCTCCGGGACCGAGCAGTTCTTC | CASSASGTEQFF
- | TRBD2 | TRBJ2-2 | TRBV5-1 | 18 | TGCGCCAGCAGCTTGGTGGGACTAGCGGGAGGCAACACCGGGGAGCTGTTTTTT | CASSLVGLAGGNTGELFF
- | - | TRBJ1-2 | TRBV28 | 14 | TGTGCCAGCAGTTTCGCGGAAAACCTCTATGGCTACACCTTC | CASSFAENLYGYTF
- | - | TRBJ1-1 | TRBV5-1 | 16 | TGCGCCAGCAGCTCGCGAACGGGAGACAGGAACACTGAAGCTTTCTTT | CASSSRTGDRNTEAFF
once | - | TRBJ2-5 | TRBV5-1 | 13 | TGCGCCAGCAGCTCGCATAATGGAGAGACCCAGTACTTC | CASSSHNGETQYF